This T cell receptor beta chain was observed in a study of blood T cells in healthy people across ages (dated by TCRdb to between 2014 and 2017). With regard to the full study: In model experiments, roughly one uniquely barcoded TCR beta cDNA molecule per two T cells was captured by template switching. To track age-related changes in TCR beta repertoire diversity, the study relied on deep sequencing normalized with unique cDNA molecular identifiers. Donors were grouped into four age groups: young (average 16 years), middle-aged (about 40), aged (about 60) and long-lived (about 89). To avoid experimental bias, donors of different ages were distributed randomly across sequencing lanes. Two additional independent replicas of 1 million unique cDNA reads from the same blood draw were analyzed for two donors (one aged 18 to 30 and one aged 80 or older). Overall study outcomes, separate from this receptor: Because the CMV infection status of the donors was unknown, age-related changes in expanded clonotypes may potentially have been confounded. Conclusive comparison of naive and antigen-experienced compartments was prevented by the profiling of bulk unsorted PBMCs. Compared with the aged group, the long-lived group had more naive CD4+ T cells, fewer expanded clones and increased TCR diversity, a pattern suggesting age selection. Estimates of total diversity from one million sequenced T cells were regarded as lower bounds and underestimates. Observed TCR beta diversity per million T cells fell roughly linearly with age, and a significant reduction was already apparent by age roughly 40. There was a strong correlation between observed TCR beta diversity and the percentage of naive T cells measured by flow cytometry.

The protocol used for the library was 5' RACE. This sample was sequenced with an Illumina HiSeq 2500. A second PCR of about 7 to 12 cycles was performed with a sample-barcoded 5' primer and a J-beta primer mix. Each TCR beta cDNA molecule received a unique molecular identifier from a template-switch 5' adaptor carrying 12 random nucleotides. Each sample yielded at least 3 million CDR3-containing paired-end reads. The Mint cDNA synthesis kit, primed by a TRBC-specific oligonucleotide, was used to synthesize first-strand cDNA from all RNA. Following uracil-DNA glycosylase treatment, a first 18-cycle PCR with universal primers M1SS and BC2_uni_R was performed on all cDNA. On the authors' methods: Each sample was normalized by randomly selecting 1 million high-quality reads, each carrying a distinct molecular identifier. Instead of being binned into consensus sequences, reads with shared molecular identifiers were discarded. MiTCR, run with a Q25 quality threshold and the strictest error-elimination algorithm, handled CDR3 identification, clonotype clustering and error correction. Lower-bound total TCR beta diversity was estimated with a nonparametric unseen species model using Euler transformation. TCRdb cleaned the public reads at Q25 with fastp, built clones with MiXCR and kept in-frame beta chains. Identical CDR3 proteins give one entry, which carries the most common genes and DNA. The authors' filters were not applied to this entry. The table for this sample lists hundreds of thousands of distinct CDR3 sequences; 45% to 65% of them were counted only once. Together, the top ten hold 30% to 40% of the sample.

About this clonotype: What antigen it recognizes has not been identified. The input lacks base qualities; no much larger clone sits a single base away.

The donors were a few dozen Caucasian individuals from Russia, aged about 6 to 100 years, who were systemically healthy. Each donor gave about 11 milliliters of peripheral blood, drawn into EDTA-treated Vacutainer tubes. Ficoll-Paque density-gradient centrifugation was used to isolate PBMCs, with at least 6 million obtained per sample. Trizol reagent was used to extract total RNA from PBMCs, with at least 6 micrograms per sample. For every donor, an aliquot of PBMCs went through flow cytometry to measure the percentages of naive CD45RAhigh/CD27high T cells. Sequenced sample: blood. This receptor was obtained from a man aged 55 to 70 in good health.

The CDR3 reads as follows: CATSGAGLPYNEQFF. The DNA is TGTGCCACCAGTGGCGCGGGGCTGCCCTACAATGAGCAGTTCTTC. The rearranged chain carries TRBV24-1 and TRBJ2-1; TRBD2 is a weak D gene call, 6 bases matching. From its cysteine to its phenylalanine, the CDR3 spans 15 amino acids. Only the CDR3 part of the read is kept: 45 bases, read in frame from the first base. As encoded in the germline V gene, CDR1 is KGHDR while CDR2 is SFDVKD. Deletion took 5 bases off V and 2 bases off J, with a span of 12 bases between the germline ends.